This is a list of T cell receptor beta chains from one sample in a study of shared T cell receptors in the human thymus. Clones were read by immunoSEQ multiplex PCR, and TCRdb kept only the in-frame ones, dropping some. The sample shows about 710,000 clones, more than 75% of them seen only once. The same sample was also studied in work on human thymus T cells.

Source material: thymocytes. The receptors were gathered from a boy under two years old with a congenital heart defect. Each CDR3 is given with its conserved first and last residue. Fields, in order: D gene, clone size, J gene, V gene, CDR3 DNA, CDR3 protein. A D gene is named only where the DNA matches it firmly. Only part of the rows carry a size: once, few, many, or a class if the clone is expanded.

d_call: TRBD2; clone_size: NA; j_call: TRBJ2-1; v_call: TRBV4-1; cdr3_nt: TGCGCCAGCAGCCAAGATGCGACTAGCGGGAGTGGTGAGCAGTTCTTC; cdr3_aa: CASSQDATSGSGEQFF
d_call: NA; clone_size: NA; j_call: TRBJ1-1; v_call: TRBV6-1; cdr3_nt: TGTGCCAGCAGTGACTACGGCAGATCAGGGAATTCGAACACTGAAGCTTTCTTT; cdr3_aa: CASSDYGRSGNSNTEAFF
d_call: TRBD2; clone_size: NA; j_call: TRBJ2-1; v_call: TRBV30; cdr3_nt: TGTGCCTGGAGTGTAGCTAGCGGGGGGGAGCAGTTCTTC; cdr3_aa: CAWSVASGGEQFF
d_call: TRBD2; clone_size: NA; j_call: TRBJ2-5; v_call: TRBV7-6; cdr3_nt: TGTGCCAGCAGCTTAGGGCTAGCGGGTGAAGAGACCCAGTACTTC; cdr3_aa: CASSLGLAGEETQYF
d_call: TRBD2; clone_size: NA; j_call: TRBJ2-1; v_call: TRBV27; cdr3_nt: TGTGCCAGCAGTACCCGACCGGGACTAGTCTACAATGAGCAGTTCTTC; cdr3_aa: CASSTRPGLVYNEQFF
d_call: NA; clone_size: NA; j_call: TRBJ1-1; v_call: TRBV29-1; cdr3_nt: TGCAGCGTTGAAGCCTCGGTGGGGGCCACTGAAGCTTTCTTT; cdr3_aa: CSVEASVGATEAFF
d_call: TRBD1; clone_size: NA; j_call: TRBJ2-7; v_call: TRBV5-6; cdr3_nt: TGTGCCAGCAGCTTGAAAACGGCACAGGGGAAGTACGAGCAGTACTTC; cdr3_aa: CASSLKTAQGKYEQYF
d_call: NA; clone_size: NA; j_call: TRBJ2-7; v_call: TRBV12-5; cdr3_nt: TGTGCTAGTGGTTTACAGCCGGAGCAGTACTTC; cdr3_aa: CASGLQPEQYF
d_call: TRBD2; clone_size: NA; j_call: TRBJ2-7; v_call: TRBV30; cdr3_nt: TGTGCCTGGAAGCGGGACTACAAAGCCTACGAGCAGTACTTC; cdr3_aa: CAWKRDYKAYEQYF
d_call: NA; clone_size: NA; j_call: TRBJ1-1; v_call: TRBV4-1; cdr3_nt: TGCGCCAGCAGCCAAGTCAAAAAGGAGGCCAGGGAGGGGATTGAAGCTTTCTTT; cdr3_aa: CASSQVKKEAREGIEAFF
d_call: TRBD2; clone_size: NA; j_call: TRBJ2-3; v_call: TRBV19; cdr3_nt: TGTGCCAGTACCCAGACTAGCCCTAGCACAGATACGCAGTATTTT; cdr3_aa: CASTQTSPSTDTQYF
d_call: NA; clone_size: NA; j_call: TRBJ1-1; v_call: TRBV9; cdr3_nt: TGTGCCAGCAGCGTAGCGAGGGGCAGCCTAGCGGACACTGAAGCTTTCTTT; cdr3_aa: CASSVARGSLADTEAFF
d_call: NA; clone_size: NA; j_call: TRBJ1-4; v_call: TRBV11-2; cdr3_nt: TGTGCCAGCAGGGGGGAACAGGGAAAACTGTTTTTT; cdr3_aa: CASRGEQGKLFF
d_call: TRBD2; clone_size: NA; j_call: TRBJ2-1; v_call: TRBV27; cdr3_nt: TGTGCCAGCAGACGTTCCGGGGTTGGACTAGCGGGAGCTAGAGACAATGAGCAGTTCTTC; cdr3_aa: CASRRSGVGLAGARDNEQFF
d_call: TRBD2; clone_size: once; j_call: TRBJ2-2; v_call: TRBV7-2; cdr3_nt: TGTGCCAGCAGCGCCGGACTAGCGGGAGTAACTGGGGAGCTGTTTTTT; cdr3_aa: CASSAGLAGVTGELFF
d_call: TRBD1; clone_size: NA; j_call: TRBJ2-7; v_call: TRBV4-3; cdr3_nt: TGCGCCAGCAGCCAAGTCTTCTCCCGACGGGGACAGGGTAACTACGAGCAGTACTTC; cdr3_aa: CASSQVFSRRGQGNYEQYF
d_call: NA; clone_size: NA; j_call: TRBJ1-3; v_call: TRBV9; cdr3_nt: TGTGCCAGCAGCGTAGGGTCCGGAGTCATCGGTTTTCCTCTCTCTGGAAACACCATATATTTT; cdr3_aa: CASSVGSGVIGFPLSGNTIYF
d_call: TRBD1; clone_size: once; j_call: TRBJ1-3; v_call: TRBV9; cdr3_nt: TGTGCCAGCAGCCCATGGGACAGGGCCCTTTTCTCTGGAAACACCATATATTTT; cdr3_aa: CASSPWDRALFSGNTIYF
d_call: NA; clone_size: NA; j_call: TRBJ2-7; v_call: TRBV27; cdr3_nt: TGTGCCAGCAGTCCCCGGGGGATCCACGAGCAGTACTTC; cdr3_aa: CASSPRGIHEQYF
d_call: NA; clone_size: NA; j_call: TRBJ2-5; v_call: TRBV5-1; cdr3_nt: TGCGCCAGCAGCCCGGGTCGACAGGAAGAGACCCAGTACTTC; cdr3_aa: CASSPGRQEETQYF
d_call: NA; clone_size: NA; j_call: TRBJ2-2; v_call: TRBV18; cdr3_nt: TGTGCCAGCTCACAGGGGTACAGGGAGGGGACCGGGGAGCTGTTTTTT; cdr3_aa: CASSQGYREGTGELFF
d_call: NA; clone_size: NA; j_call: TRBJ1-2; v_call: TRBV6-4; cdr3_nt: TGTGCCAGCAGCCCAGTCTTAGGGGGATGTGGCTACACCTTC; cdr3_aa: CASSPVLGGCGYTF
d_call: TRBD1; clone_size: few; j_call: TRBJ1-2; v_call: TRBV6-6; cdr3_nt: TGTGCCAGCAGTTCATCCGGGACAGGCCGATATGGCTACACCTTC; cdr3_aa: CASSSSGTGRYGYTF
d_call: TRBD2; clone_size: NA; j_call: TRBJ2-7; v_call: TRBV6-6; cdr3_nt: TGTGCCAGCACCAAGTGGCGGGAGATTTACGAGCAGTACTTC; cdr3_aa: CASTKWREIYEQYF
d_call: TRBD1; clone_size: NA; j_call: TRBJ2-4; v_call: TRBV27; cdr3_nt: TGTGCCAGCAGTTTACTAGGGACAGGGGGCCTGGAGGTAGCCAAAAACATTCAGTACTTC; cdr3_aa: CASSLLGTGGLEVAKNIQYF
d_call: NA; clone_size: NA; j_call: TRBJ1-2; v_call: TRBV9; cdr3_nt: TGTGCCAGCAGCGTAGTTGAAGCGGTCGGATTAAACTATGGCTACACCTTC; cdr3_aa: CASSVVEAVGLNYGYTF
d_call: NA; clone_size: NA; j_call: TRBJ1-1; v_call: TRBV15; cdr3_nt: TGTGCCACCAGCAGAGATAGGGAGGGGATGGACACTGAAGCTTTCTTT; cdr3_aa: CATSRDREGMDTEAFF
d_call: TRBD1; clone_size: NA; j_call: TRBJ1-2; v_call: TRBV28; cdr3_nt: TGTGCCAGCAGTGGAAACTACAGGGGACTCTATGGCTACACCTTC; cdr3_aa: CASSGNYRGLYGYTF
d_call: NA; clone_size: few; j_call: TRBJ2-5; v_call: TRBV7-2; cdr3_nt: TGTGCCAGCAGCCGTCTTGAGACCCAGTACTTC; cdr3_aa: CASSRLETQYF
d_call: TRBD1; clone_size: NA; j_call: TRBJ1-4; v_call: TRBV5-6; cdr3_nt: TGTGCCAGCAGCTTGGTGACAGGGCGTAATGAAAAACTGTTTTTT; cdr3_aa: CASSLVTGRNEKLFF
d_call: TRBD2; clone_size: NA; j_call: TRBJ2-7; v_call: TRBV9; cdr3_nt: TGTGCCAGCAGCCCCTTCCCATGGACTAGCGGGATCTACGAGCAGTACTTC; cdr3_aa: CASSPFPWTSGIYEQYF
d_call: NA; clone_size: NA; j_call: TRBJ2-7; v_call: TRBV10-3; cdr3_nt: TGTGCCATCAGTGATAGCGGCTTTTCCTACGAGCAGTACTTC; cdr3_aa: CAISDSGFSYEQYF
d_call: TRBD1; clone_size: NA; j_call: TRBJ2-1; v_call: TRBV5-6; cdr3_nt: TGTGCCAGCAGCTTGGGTGGGGCAGGGGGTATAGTACGCAATGAGCAGTTCTTC; cdr3_aa: CASSLGGAGGIVRNEQFF
d_call: TRBD1; clone_size: NA; j_call: TRBJ1-1; v_call: TRBV30; cdr3_nt: TGTGCCTGGAGTGTACAAATTACAGGGGAATTGAACACTGAAGCTTTCTTT; cdr3_aa: CAWSVQITGELNTEAFF
d_call: TRBD1; clone_size: NA; j_call: TRBJ1-6; v_call: TRBV19; cdr3_nt: TGTGCCAGTAGTATAAGCCGCCCGACACCAAACAGGGGGCGTAATTCACCCCTCCACTTT; cdr3_aa: CASSISRPTPNRGRNSPLHF
d_call: TRBD1; clone_size: once; j_call: TRBJ2-5; v_call: TRBV7-3; cdr3_nt: TGTGCCAGCAGCCTACGGGACAGCCTAGAGACCCAGTACTTC; cdr3_aa: CASSLRDSLETQYF
d_call: TRBD1; clone_size: NA; j_call: TRBJ1-4; v_call: TRBV18; cdr3_nt: TGTGCCAGCTCATACAGGGGTTGGGCAACTAATGAAAAACTGTTTTTT; cdr3_aa: CASSYRGWATNEKLFF
d_call: TRBD2; clone_size: NA; j_call: TRBJ2-1; v_call: TRBV28; cdr3_nt: TGTGCCAGCAGTGAACTAGCGAAGAGCTCCTACAATGAGCAGTTCTTC; cdr3_aa: CASSELAKSSYNEQFF
d_call: TRBD1; clone_size: NA; j_call: TRBJ1-3; v_call: TRBV14; cdr3_nt: TGTGCCAGCAGCCAAGATCGGGGGACAGACTCTGGAAACACCATATATTTT; cdr3_aa: CASSQDRGTDSGNTIYF
d_call: TRBD2; clone_size: NA; j_call: TRBJ2-7; v_call: TRBV25-1; cdr3_nt: TGTGCCAGCAGTGACACACTAGCGGGAGACTACGAGCAGTACTTC; cdr3_aa: CASSDTLAGDYEQYF
d_call: TRBD1; clone_size: NA; j_call: TRBJ1-1; v_call: TRBV4-3; cdr3_nt: TGCGCCAGCAGCCTCCGACAGGGCGCGGTGGACACTGAAGCTTTCTTT; cdr3_aa: CASSLRQGAVDTEAFF
d_call: TRBD2; clone_size: NA; j_call: TRBJ2-7; v_call: TRBV4-3; cdr3_nt: TGCGCCAGCAGCCGCAGATGGTTGGAAGCGGGAGCCTACGAGCAGTACTTC; cdr3_aa: CASSRRWLEAGAYEQYF
d_call: TRBD1; clone_size: once; j_call: TRBJ2-7; v_call: TRBV11-2; cdr3_nt: TGTGCCAGCAGCACCCCCCAGGGGGCGCGCAACGAGCAGTACTTC; cdr3_aa: CASSTPQGARNEQYF
d_call: NA; clone_size: once; j_call: TRBJ2-1; v_call: TRBV6-5; cdr3_nt: TGTGCCAGCAGGGAGGAGTCCTACAATGAGCAGTTCTTC; cdr3_aa: CASREESYNEQFF
d_call: TRBD1; clone_size: once; j_call: TRBJ1-5; v_call: TRBV4-1; cdr3_nt: TGCGCCAGCAGCCCAGGACCACCGGGACAGGGGAGTCAGCCCCAGCATTTT; cdr3_aa: CASSPGPPGQGSQPQHF
d_call: NA; clone_size: NA; j_call: TRBJ2-1; v_call: TRBV28; cdr3_nt: TGTGCCAGCAGTTCCGCGGGACTCCCGGACAATGAGCAGTTCTTC; cdr3_aa: CASSSAGLPDNEQFF
d_call: NA; clone_size: NA; j_call: TRBJ1-1; v_call: TRBV19; cdr3_nt: TGTGCCAGTAGCTCTAACCCCCACGACAAAAACTCCCAACGGTGCACTGAAGCTTTCTTT; cdr3_aa: CASSSNPHDKNSQRCTEAFF
d_call: TRBD2; clone_size: NA; j_call: TRBJ2-3; v_call: TRBV5-1; cdr3_nt: TGCGCCAGCAGCTTGCCTAGCGGGGGCCCACCTGGCACAGATACGCAGTATTTT; cdr3_aa: CASSLPSGGPPGTDTQYF
d_call: TRBD1; clone_size: NA; j_call: TRBJ1-5; v_call: TRBV28; cdr3_nt: TGTGCCAGCAGTCCAGGACAGGGGAGCAATCAGCCCCAGCATTTT; cdr3_aa: CASSPGQGSNQPQHF
d_call: NA; clone_size: few; j_call: TRBJ1-2; v_call: TRBV19; cdr3_nt: TGTGCCACCGGCGGTCAGGGGCCTAACTATGGCTACACCTTC; cdr3_aa: CATGGQGPNYGYTF
d_call: NA; clone_size: NA; j_call: TRBJ1-1; v_call: TRBV7-2; cdr3_nt: TGTGCCAGCCCCCTCTTTAACTTT; cdr3_aa: CASPLFNF
d_call: TRBD2; clone_size: NA; j_call: TRBJ2-1; v_call: TRBV15; cdr3_nt: TGTGCCACCAGCAGCCTCCTAGCGGACTCCTACAATGAGCAGTTCTTC; cdr3_aa: CATSSLLADSYNEQFF
d_call: TRBD1; clone_size: NA; j_call: TRBJ1-5; v_call: TRBV28; cdr3_nt: TGTGCCAGCCGGGTGGGCCTTGACAGGGGGAGAAATCAGCCCCAGCATTTT; cdr3_aa: CASRVGLDRGRNQPQHF
d_call: NA; clone_size: NA; j_call: TRBJ2-5; v_call: TRBV4-3; cdr3_nt: TGCGCCAGCAGCCAGTTCTCCGGAGAGACCCAGTACTTC; cdr3_aa: CASSQFSGETQYF